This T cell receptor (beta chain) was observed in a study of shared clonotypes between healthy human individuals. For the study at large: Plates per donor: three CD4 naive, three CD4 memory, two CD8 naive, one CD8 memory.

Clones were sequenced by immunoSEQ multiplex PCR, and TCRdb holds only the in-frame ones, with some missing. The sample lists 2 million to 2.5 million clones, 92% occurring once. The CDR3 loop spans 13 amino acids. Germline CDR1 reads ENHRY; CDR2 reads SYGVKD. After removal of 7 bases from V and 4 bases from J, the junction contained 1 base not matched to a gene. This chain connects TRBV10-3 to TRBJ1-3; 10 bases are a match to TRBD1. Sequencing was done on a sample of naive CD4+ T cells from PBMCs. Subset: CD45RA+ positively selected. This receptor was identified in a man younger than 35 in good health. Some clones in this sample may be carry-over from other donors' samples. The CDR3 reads CAIMTGGGNTIYF. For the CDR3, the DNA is TGTGCCATCATGACAGGGGGCGGAAACACCATATATTTT.